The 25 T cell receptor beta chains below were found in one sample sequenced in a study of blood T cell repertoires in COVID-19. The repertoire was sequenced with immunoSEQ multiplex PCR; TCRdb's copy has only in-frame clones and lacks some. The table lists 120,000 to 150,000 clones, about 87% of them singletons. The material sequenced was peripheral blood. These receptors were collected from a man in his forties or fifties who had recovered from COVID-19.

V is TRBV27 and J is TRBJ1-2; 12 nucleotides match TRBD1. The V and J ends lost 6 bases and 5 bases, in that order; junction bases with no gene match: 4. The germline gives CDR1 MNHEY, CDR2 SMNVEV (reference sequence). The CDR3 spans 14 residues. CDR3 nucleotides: TGTGCCAGCAGGCCGGGACAGGGGGCATATGGCTACACCTTC. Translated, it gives CASRPGQGAYGYTF.

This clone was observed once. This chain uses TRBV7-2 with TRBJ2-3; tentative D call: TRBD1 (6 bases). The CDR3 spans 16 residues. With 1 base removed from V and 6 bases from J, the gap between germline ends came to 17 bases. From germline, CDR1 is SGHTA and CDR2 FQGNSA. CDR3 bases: TGTGCCAGCAGCTTAGGTCCAGGGGTTGGTACGGATACGCAGTATTTT. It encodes CASSLGPGVGTDTQYF. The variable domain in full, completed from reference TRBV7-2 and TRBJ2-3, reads GAGVSQSPSNKVTEKGKDVELRCDPISGHTALYWYRQSLGQGLEFLIYFQGNSAPDKSGLPSDRFSAERTGGSVSTLTIQRTQQEDSAVYLCASSLGPGVGTDTQYFGPGTRLTVL.

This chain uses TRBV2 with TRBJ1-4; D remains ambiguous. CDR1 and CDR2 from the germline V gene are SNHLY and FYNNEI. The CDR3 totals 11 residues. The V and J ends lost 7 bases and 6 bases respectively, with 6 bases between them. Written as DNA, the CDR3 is TGTGCCAGCACCGAGGATGAAAAACTGTTTTTT. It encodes CASTEDEKLFF.

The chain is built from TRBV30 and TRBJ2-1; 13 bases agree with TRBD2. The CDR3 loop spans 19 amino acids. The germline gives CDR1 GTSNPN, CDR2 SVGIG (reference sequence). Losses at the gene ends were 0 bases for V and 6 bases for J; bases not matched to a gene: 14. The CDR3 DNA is TGTGCCTGGAGTGTAAGGACGGGGACTAGCGGGGTGAGGGGCAATGAGCAGTTCTTC. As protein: CAWSVRTGTSGVRGNEQFF.

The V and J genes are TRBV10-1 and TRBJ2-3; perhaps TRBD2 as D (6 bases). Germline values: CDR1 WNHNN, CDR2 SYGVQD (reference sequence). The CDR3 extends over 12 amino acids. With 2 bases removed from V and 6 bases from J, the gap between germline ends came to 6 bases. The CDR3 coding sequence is TGCGCCAGCAGTGAGGGGGGGGATACGCAGTATTTT. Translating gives CASSEGGDTQYF.

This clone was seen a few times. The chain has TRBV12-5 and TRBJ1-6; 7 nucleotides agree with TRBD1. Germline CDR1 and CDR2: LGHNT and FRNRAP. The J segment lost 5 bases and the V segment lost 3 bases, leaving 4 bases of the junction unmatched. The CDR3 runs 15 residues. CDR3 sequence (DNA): TGTGCTAGTGGTTTCGGGACAGCCAATAATTCACCCCTCCACTTT. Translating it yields CASGFGTANNSPLHF.

CDR3 nucleotides: TGCGCCAGCAGCCAAGCCACAGCCCAAGAGACCCAGTACTTC. This encodes CASSQATAQETQYF. J is TRBJ2-5 and V is TRBV4-1; no clear D gene. The V end lost 1 base, the J end lost 1 base, and 7 bases lay between the germline ends. Germline V gene sequence: CDR1 MGHRA, CDR2 YSYEKL. CDR3 length: 14 residues.

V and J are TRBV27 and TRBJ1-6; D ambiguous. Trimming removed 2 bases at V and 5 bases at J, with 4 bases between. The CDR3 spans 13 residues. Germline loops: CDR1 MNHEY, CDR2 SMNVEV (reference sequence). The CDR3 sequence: CASSLQNNSPLHF. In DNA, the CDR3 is TGTGCCAGCAGTTTACAAAATAATTCACCCCTCCACTTT.

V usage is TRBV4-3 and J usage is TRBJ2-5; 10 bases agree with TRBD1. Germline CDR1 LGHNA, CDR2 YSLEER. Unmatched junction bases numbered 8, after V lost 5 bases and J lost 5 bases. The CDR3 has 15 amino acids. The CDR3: CASSLGQGERETQYF. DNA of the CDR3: TGCGCCAGCAGCTTAGGACAGGGGGAAAGGGAGACCCAGTACTTC.

In DNA form, the CDR3 reads TGTGCCAGCGCCCCGGGACAGGGGAACTACGAGCAGTACTTC. Translated: CASAPGQGNYEQYF. The chain combines TRBV2 with TRBJ2-7; 10 bases are a match to TRBD1. CDR1 and CDR2 (germline): SNHLY, FYNNEI. The junction had 7 bases not matched to a gene; V was cut back by 8 bases and J by 3 bases. The CDR3 has 14 amino acids.

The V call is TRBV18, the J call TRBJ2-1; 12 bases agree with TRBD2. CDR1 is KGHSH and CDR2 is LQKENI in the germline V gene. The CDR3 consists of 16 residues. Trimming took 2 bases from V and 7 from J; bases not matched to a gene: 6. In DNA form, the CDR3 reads TGTGCCAGCTCACCAGGACTAGCGGGGCCAAGTAATGAGCAGTTCTTC. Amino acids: CASSPGLAGPSNEQFF.

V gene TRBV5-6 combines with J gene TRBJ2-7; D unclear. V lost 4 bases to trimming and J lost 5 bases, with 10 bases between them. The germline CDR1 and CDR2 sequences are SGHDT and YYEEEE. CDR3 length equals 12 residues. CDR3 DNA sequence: TGTGCCAGCAGCCTCGATACAGACGAGCAGTACTTC. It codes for CASSLDTDEQYF.

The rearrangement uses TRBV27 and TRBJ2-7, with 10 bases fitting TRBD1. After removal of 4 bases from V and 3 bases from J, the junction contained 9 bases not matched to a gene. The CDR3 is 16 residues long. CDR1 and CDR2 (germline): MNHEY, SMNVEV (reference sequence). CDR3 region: CASSWDPGQGFYEQYF. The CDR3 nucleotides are TGTGCCAGCAGTTGGGACCCGGGACAGGGGTTCTACGAGCAGTACTTC.

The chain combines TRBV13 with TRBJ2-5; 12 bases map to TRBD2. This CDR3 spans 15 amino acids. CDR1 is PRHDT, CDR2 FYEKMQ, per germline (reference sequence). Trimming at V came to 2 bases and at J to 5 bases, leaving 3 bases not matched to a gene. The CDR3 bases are TGTGCCAGCAGCTTACTAGCGGGGGGGCCGGAGACCCAGTACTTC. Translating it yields CASSLLAGGPETQYF.

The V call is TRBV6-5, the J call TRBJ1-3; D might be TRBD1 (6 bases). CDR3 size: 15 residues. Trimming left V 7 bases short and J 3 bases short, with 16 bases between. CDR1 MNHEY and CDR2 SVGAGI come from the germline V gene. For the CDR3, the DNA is TGTGCCAGCAAGAGAGGGGGAATCGATGGAAACACCATATATTTT. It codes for CASKRGGIDGNTIYF.

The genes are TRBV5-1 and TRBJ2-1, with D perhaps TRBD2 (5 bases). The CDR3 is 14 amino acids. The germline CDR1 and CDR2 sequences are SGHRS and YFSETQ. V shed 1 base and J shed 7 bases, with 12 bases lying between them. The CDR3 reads CASSLTLARNEQFF. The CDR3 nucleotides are TGCGCCAGCAGCTTGACTTTAGCGAGGAATGAGCAGTTCTTC.

CDR3 sequence (DNA): TGTGCCAGCAGCTTAGCCTGGACAGGGGGAAAGACCCAGTACTTC. It codes for CASSLAWTGGKTQYF. The rearrangement links TRBV7-2 to TRBJ2-5, with 10 bases aligning to TRBD1. V lost 0 bases, J lost 6 bases, and 4 bases stayed unmatched. Per germline, CDR1 SGHTA and CDR2 FQGNSA. The length of the CDR3 is 15 residues.

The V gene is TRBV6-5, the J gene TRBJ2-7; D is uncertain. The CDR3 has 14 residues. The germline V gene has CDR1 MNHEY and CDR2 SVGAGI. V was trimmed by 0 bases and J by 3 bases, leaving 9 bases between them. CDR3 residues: CASSYSRAIYEQYF. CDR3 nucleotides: TGTGCCAGCAGTTACTCGAGAGCAATCTACGAGCAGTACTTC.

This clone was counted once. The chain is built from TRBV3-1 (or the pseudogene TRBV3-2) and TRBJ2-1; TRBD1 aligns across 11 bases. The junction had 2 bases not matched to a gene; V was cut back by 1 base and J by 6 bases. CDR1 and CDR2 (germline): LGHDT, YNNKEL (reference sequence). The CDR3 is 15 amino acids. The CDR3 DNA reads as TGTGCCAGCAGCCAAGTCGGGACAGGGGGCAATGAGCAGTTCTTC. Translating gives CASSQVGTGGNEQFF.

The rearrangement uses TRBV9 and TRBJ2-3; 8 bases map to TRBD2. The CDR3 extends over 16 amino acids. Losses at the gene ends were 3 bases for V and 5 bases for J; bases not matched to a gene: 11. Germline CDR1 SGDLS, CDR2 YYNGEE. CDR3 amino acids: CASSATLGGAGDTQYF. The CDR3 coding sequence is TGTGCCAGCAGCGCCACCCTCGGGGGGGCGGGAGATACGCAGTATTTT.

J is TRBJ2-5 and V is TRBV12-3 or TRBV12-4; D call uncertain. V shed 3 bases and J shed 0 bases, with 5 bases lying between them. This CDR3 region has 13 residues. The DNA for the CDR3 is TGTGCCAGCAGTTTTCCAAACCAAGAGACCCAGTACTTC. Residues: CASSFPNQETQYF.

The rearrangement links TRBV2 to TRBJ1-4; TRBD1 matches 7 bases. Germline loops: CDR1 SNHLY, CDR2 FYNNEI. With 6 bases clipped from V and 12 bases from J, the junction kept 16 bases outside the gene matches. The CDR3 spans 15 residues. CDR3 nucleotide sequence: TGTGCCAGCAGCGAAAAGAGGGGCCCTGGGACAGAACTGTTTTTT. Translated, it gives CASSEKRGPGTELFF.

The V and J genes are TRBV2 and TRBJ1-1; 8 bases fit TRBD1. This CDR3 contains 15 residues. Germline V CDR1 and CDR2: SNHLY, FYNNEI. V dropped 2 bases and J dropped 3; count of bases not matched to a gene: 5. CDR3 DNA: TGTGCCAGCAGTGAACAGTCAGGGGGCTACACTGAAGCTTTCTTT. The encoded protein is CASSEQSGGYTEAFF.

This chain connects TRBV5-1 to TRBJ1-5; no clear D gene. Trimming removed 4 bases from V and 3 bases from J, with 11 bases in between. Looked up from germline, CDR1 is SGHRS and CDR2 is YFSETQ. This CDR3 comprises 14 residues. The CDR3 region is CASSLGNPNQPQHF. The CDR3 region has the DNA TGCGCCAGCAGCCTAGGTAATCCCAATCAGCCCCAGCATTTT.

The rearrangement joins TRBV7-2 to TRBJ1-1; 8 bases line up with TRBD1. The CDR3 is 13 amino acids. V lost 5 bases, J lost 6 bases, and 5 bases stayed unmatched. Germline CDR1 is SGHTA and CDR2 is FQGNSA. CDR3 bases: TGTGCCAGCAGCCCGGACAGGGCGGCTGAAGCTTTCTTT. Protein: CASSPDRAAEAFF.